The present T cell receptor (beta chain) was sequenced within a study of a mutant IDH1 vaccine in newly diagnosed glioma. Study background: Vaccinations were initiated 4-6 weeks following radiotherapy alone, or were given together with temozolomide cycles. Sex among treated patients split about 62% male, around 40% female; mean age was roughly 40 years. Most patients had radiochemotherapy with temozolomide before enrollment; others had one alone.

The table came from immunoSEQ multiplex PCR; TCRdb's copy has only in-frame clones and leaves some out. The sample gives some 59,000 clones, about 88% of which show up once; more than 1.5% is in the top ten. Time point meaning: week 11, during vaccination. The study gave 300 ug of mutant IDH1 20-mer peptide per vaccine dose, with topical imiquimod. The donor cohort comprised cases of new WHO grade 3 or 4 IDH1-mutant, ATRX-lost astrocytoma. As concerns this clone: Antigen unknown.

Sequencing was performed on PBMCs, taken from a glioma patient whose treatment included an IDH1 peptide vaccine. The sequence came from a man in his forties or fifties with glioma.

CDR3 loop: CASSSKDRGFTGELFF. The CDR3 DNA reads TGTGCCAGCAGTTCCAAGGACAGAGGGTTTACCGGGGAGCTGTTTTTT. The J gene is TRBJ2-2, the V gene TRBV25-1, with a weak D call TRBD1 (6 bases). This CDR3 is built from 16 residues. Looked up from germline, CDR1 is MGHDK and CDR2 is SYGVNS. The V and J ends lost 5 bases and 5 bases respectively, with 18 bases between them. The full variable domain, rest sourced from reference TRBV25-1 and TRBJ2-2, is EADIYQTPRYLVIGTGKKITLECSQTMGHDKMYWYQQDPGMELHLIHYSYGVNSTEKGDLSSESTVSRIRTEHFPLTLESARPSHTSQYLCASSSKDRGFTGELFFGEGSRLTVL.